The source of this TCR beta chain is a study of response to subunit inactivated influenza vaccine. V lost 5 bases to trimming and J lost 10 bases, with 11 bases between them. The CDR3 is 11 amino acids. Findings and caveats of the study: Authors suggested seasonal influenza vaccinations each recruit few new T cells.

In the case of this clonotype: The antigen is undetermined.

MiXCR, applied by TCRdb to the RT-PCR reads, yields one record per CDR3 protein. The sample records about 500,000 distinct CDR3 sequences, 15% to 20% being singletons. V usage is TRBV12-3 or TRBV12-4 and J usage is TRBJ1-1, with TRBD1 as a possible D gene (6 bases). This TCR was sampled from a man aged 45 to 75 who received an inactivated influenza vaccine. This specimen consisted of CD4+ T cells sorted from PBMCs, obtained less than 30 months after vaccination. Here the CDR3 DNA reads TGTGCCAGCAGTACCCGGGGGCTAGCTTTCTTT. Its translation is CASSTRGLAFF.